This T cell receptor (beta chain) originates from a study of technical replicates of blood from a handful of donors. This clone showed up just once. Assay: immunoSEQ multiplex PCR; the TCRdb copy retains only in-frame clones and omits some. The table includes tens of thousands of clones, approximately 94% detected once. Sequenced material: T cells isolated from PBMCs. The receptor was isolated from a human donor in good health.

The CDR3 region is CASSSGTFQETQYF. The DNA of the CDR3 is TGTGCCAGCAGCTCAGGGACTTTCCAAGAGACCCAGTACTTC. The chain employs TRBV7-2 and TRBJ2-5; TRBD2 is a possible D gene (6 bases). The V and J ends lost 4 bases and 1 base respectively, with 10 bases between them. The CDR3 runs 14 residues. Looked up from germline, CDR1 is SGHTA and CDR2 is FQGNSA.